This record looks at one TCR beta chain sequence and its context. The antigen remains unidentified. The data are from a study of CD8+ T cells in alopecia areata. On the study more broadly: Dosing with tofacitinib proceeded for 6 to 18 months, followed by 6 months off drug.

This CDR3 is 16 amino acids long. From germline, CDR1 is WSHSY and CDR2 SAAADI. Trimming removed 9 bases from V and 4 bases from J; junction bases left unmatched: 12. cDNA reverse transcribed from extracted RNA served as the sequencing template. Assay: immunoSEQ multiplex PCR; the TCRdb copy retains only in-frame clones and omits some. The sample consists of 150,000 to 200,000 clones, less than 75% of them appearing once. As for treatment: oral pan-JAK inhibitor, 5-10 mg twice daily. Sorting from PBMCs produced CD4+ and CD8+ T cells. Whole-study results and caveats: During tofacitinib treatment, many expanded lesional clones remained in scalp and blood.

V gene TRBV10-2 combines with J gene TRBJ1-5; 10 positions agree with TRBD1. This TCR derives from a human donor with alopecia areata. This specimen consisted of CD4+ T cells sorted from blood, obtained at roughly week 55, from a patient treated with tofacitinib. CDR3 sequence: CARTNDRDRGNQPQHF. In nucleotides, the CDR3 is TGCGCCAGGACTAACGACCGGGACAGGGGAAATCAGCCCCAGCATTTT.